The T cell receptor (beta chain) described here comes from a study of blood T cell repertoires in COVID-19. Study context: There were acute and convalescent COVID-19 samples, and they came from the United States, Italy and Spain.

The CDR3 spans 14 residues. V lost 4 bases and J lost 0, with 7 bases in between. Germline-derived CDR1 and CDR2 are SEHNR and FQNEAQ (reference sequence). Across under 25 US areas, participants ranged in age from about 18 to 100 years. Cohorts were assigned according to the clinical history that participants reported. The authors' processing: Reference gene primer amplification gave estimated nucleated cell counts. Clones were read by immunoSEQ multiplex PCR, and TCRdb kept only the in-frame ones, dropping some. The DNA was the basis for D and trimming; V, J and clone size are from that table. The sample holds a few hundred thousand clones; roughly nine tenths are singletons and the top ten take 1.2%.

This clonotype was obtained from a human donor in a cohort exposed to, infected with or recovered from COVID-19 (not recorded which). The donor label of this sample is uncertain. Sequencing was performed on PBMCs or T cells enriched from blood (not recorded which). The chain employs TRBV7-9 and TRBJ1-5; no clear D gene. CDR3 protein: CASSSLHSNQPQHF. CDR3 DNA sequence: TGTGCCAGCAGCTCCTTACATAGCAATCAGCCCCAGCATTTT.